This TCR beta chain came from a study of response to subunit inactivated influenza vaccine. The V end lost 4 bases, the J end lost 6 bases, and 9 bases lay between the germline ends. The germline gives CDR1 ENHRY, CDR2 SYGVKD. This CDR3 comprises 13 residues. One entry per CDR3 protein, called by TCRdb with MiXCR from the RT-PCR reads. The repertoire includes hundreds of thousands of distinct CDR3 sequences, roughly 18% of them detected once, and approximately 10% sits in the top ten. This clonotype has just a few counts. The starting material was PBMCs from blood, obtained roughly 5 days after vaccination. The chain combines TRBV10-3 with TRBJ2-2; D not certain. The TCR originated in a man in his fifties or sixties who received an inactivated influenza vaccine. This CDR3 is CAISARLAGELFF. DNA for the CDR3: TGTGCCATCAGTGCCCGGTTGGCCGGGGAGCTGTTTTTT.